This T cell receptor beta chain appears in the sequencing data of a study of technical replicates of blood from a handful of donors. The junction had 6 bases not matched to a gene; V was cut back by 5 bases and J by 7 bases. This CDR3 has 13 amino acids. The V gene's germline CDR1 is SEHNR and CDR2 FQNEAQ (reference sequence). Assay used: immunoSEQ multiplex PCR; TCRdb lists only in-frame clones, some missing. The data show about 90,000 clones, with roughly 94% seen just once and about 0.26% held by the top ten. This sequence was found in a human donor in good health. This sequence joins TRBV7-9 and TRBJ1-2; 8 nucleotides agree with TRBD1. Sequencing was done on a sample of T cells isolated from PBMCs. In DNA form, the CDR3 reads TGTGCCAGCAGCACGGACAGGGCGACTGGCTACACCTTC. Amino acids: CASSTDRATGYTF.